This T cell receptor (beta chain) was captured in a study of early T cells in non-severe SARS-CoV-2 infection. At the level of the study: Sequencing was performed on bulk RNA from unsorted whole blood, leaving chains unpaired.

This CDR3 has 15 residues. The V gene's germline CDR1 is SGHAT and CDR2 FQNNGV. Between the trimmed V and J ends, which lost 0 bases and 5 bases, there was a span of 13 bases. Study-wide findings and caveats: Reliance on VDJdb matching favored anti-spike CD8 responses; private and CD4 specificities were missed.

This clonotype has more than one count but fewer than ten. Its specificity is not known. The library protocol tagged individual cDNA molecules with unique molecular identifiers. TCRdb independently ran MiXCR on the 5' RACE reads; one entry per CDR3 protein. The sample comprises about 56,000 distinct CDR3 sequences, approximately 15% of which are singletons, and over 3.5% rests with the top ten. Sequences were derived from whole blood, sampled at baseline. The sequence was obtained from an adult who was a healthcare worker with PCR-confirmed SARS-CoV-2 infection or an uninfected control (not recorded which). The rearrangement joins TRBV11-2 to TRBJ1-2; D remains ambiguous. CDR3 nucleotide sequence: TGTGCCAGCAGCTTAGATAGGGCAGAATATTATGGCTACACCTTC. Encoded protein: CASSLDRAEYYGYTF.